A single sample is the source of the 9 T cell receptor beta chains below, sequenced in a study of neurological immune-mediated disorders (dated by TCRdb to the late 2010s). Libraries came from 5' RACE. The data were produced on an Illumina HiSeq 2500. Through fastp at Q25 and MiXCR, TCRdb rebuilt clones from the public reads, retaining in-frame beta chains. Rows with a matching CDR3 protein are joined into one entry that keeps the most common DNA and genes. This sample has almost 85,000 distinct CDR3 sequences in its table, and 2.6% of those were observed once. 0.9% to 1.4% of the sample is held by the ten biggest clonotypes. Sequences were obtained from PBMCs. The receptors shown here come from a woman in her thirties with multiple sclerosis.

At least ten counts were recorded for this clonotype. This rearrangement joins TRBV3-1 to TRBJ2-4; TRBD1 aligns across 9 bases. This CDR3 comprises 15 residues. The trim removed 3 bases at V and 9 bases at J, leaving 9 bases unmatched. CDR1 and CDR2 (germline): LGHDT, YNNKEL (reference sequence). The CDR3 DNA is TGTGCCAGCAGCCAGCCCTCGGGACAGGGAACCATTCAGTACTTC. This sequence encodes CASSQPSGQGTIQYF.

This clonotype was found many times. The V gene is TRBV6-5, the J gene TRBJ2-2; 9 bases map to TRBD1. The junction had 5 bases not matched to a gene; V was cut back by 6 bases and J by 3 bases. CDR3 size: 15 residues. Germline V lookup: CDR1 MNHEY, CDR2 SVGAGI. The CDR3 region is CASRTGTGHTGELFF. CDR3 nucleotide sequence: TGTGCCAGCAGGACGGGGACAGGGCACACCGGGGAGCTGTTTTTT.

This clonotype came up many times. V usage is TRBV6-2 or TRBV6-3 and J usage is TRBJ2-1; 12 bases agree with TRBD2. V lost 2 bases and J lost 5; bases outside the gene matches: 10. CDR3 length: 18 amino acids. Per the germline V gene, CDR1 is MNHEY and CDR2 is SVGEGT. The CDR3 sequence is CASSYRGLAGFQDNEQFF. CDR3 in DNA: TGTGCCAGCAGTTACCGGGGACTAGCGGGTTTTCAGGACAATGAGCAGTTCTTC.

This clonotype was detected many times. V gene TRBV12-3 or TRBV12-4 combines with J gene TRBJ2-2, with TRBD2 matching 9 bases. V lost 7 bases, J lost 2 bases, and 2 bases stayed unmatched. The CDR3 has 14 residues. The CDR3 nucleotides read TGTGCCAGCAATCTAGCGGGAAACACCGGGGAGCTGTTTTTT. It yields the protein CASNLAGNTGELFF.

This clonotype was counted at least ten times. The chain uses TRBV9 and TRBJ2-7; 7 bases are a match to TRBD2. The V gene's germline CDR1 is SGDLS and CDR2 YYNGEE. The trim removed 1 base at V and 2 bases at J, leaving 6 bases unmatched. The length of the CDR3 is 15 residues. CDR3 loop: CASSVSGGPAYEQYF. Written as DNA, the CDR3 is TGTGCCAGCAGCGTATCGGGGGGTCCAGCCTACGAGCAGTACTTC.

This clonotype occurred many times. CDR3 residues: CASRFNSGGRNEQFF. Written as DNA, the CDR3 is TGTGCCAGCAGATTTAATTCGGGAGGAAGAAATGAGCAGTTCTTC. The chain is built from TRBV11-2 and TRBJ2-1, with 7 positions matching TRBD2. CDR1 is SGHAT and CDR2 is FQNNGV in the germline V gene. V was clipped by 6 bases and J by 7 bases; unmatched bases: 12. The CDR3 spans 15 residues.

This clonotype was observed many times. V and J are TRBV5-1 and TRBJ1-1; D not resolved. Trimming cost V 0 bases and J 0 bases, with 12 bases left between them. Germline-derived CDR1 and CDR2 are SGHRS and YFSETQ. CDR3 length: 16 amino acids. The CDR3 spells CASSLVGGRMNTEAFF. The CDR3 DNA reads TGCGCCAGCAGCTTGGTCGGAGGGAGGATGAACACTGAAGCTTTCTTT.

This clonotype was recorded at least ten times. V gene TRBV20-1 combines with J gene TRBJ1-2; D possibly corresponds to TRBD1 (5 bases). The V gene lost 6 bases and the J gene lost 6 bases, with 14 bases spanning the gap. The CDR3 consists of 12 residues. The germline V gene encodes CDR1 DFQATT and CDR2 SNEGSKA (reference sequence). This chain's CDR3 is CSADPGPDGYTF. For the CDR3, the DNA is TGCAGTGCCGATCCAGGGCCGGATGGCTACACCTTC.

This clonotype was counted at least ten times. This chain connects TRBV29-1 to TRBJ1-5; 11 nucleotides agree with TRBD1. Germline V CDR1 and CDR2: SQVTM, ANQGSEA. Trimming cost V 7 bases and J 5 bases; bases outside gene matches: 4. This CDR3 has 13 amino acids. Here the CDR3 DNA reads TGCAGCGCCGGACAGGGGGCTGATCAGCCCCAGCATTTT. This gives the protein CSAGQGADQPQHF.